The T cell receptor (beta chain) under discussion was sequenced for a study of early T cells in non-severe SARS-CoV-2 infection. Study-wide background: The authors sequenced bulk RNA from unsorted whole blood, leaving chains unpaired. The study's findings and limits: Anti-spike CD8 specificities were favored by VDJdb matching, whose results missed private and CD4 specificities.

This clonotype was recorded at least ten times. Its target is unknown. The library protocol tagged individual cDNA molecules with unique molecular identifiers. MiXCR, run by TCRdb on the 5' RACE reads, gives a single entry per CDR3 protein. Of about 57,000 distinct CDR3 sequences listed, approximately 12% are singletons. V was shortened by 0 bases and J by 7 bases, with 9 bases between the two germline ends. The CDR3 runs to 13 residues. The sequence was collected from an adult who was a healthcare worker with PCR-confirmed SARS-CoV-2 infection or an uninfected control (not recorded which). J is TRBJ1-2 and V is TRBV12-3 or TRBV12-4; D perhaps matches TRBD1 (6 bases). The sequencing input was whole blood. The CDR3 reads CASSLAQGIGYTF. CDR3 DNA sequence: TGTGCCAGCAGTTTAGCGCAGGGGATTGGCTACACCTTC.